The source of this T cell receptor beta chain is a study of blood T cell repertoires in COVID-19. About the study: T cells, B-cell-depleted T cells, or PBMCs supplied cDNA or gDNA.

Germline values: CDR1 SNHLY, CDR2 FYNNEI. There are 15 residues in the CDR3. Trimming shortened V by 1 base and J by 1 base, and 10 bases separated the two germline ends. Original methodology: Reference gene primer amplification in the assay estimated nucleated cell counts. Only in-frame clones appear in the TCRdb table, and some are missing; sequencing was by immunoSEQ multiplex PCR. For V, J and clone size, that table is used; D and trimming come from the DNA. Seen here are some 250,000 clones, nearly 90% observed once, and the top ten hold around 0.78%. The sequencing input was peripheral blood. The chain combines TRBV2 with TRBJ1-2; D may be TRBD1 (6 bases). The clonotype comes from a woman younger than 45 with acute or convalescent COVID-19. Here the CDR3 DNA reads TGTGCCAGCAGTGAAGGGACAGCCCATAACTATGGCTACACCTTC. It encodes CASSEGTAHNYGYTF.